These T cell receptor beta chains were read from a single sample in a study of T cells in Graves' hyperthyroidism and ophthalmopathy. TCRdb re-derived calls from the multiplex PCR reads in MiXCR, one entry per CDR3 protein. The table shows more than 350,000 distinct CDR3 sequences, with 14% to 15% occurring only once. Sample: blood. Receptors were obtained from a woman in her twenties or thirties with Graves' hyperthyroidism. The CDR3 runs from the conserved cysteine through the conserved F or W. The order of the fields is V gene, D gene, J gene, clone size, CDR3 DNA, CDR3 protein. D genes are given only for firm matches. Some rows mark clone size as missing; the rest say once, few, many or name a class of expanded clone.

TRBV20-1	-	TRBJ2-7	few	TGCAGTGCTAGAGATCGGCTAGTAAAGGGAAGCTACGAGCAGTACTTC	CSARDRLVKGSYEQYF
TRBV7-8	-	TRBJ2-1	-	TGTGCCAGCAGCTTAGCGATCGCGGTGAGCGACAATGAGCAGTTCTTC	CASSLAIAVSDNEQFF
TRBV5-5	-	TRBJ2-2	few	TGTGCCAGCAGCTTATGGGGTAAAAATAGCGGGAACACCGGGGAGCTGTTTTTT	CASSLWGKNSGNTGELFF
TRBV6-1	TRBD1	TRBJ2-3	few	TGTGCCAGCGACTTTTCAGGGGGCAACTCTATCATGAGCACAGATACGCAGTATTTT	CASDFSGGNSIMSTDTQYF
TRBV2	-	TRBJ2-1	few	TGTGCCAGCAGTCGCCGGAGTATTTTGGTTGAGCAGTTCTTC	CASSRRSILVEQFF
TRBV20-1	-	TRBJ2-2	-	TGCAGTGCTAGAATGGGGGGCACCGGGGAGCTGTTTTTT	CSARMGGTGELFF
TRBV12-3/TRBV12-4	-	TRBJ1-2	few	TGTGCCAGCAGTTTTGACGGGAACTATGGCTACACCTTC	CASSFDGNYGYTF
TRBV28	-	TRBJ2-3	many	TGTGCCAGCAGTTCTCCGAGCTTCGTCACAGATACGCAGTATTTT	CASSSPSFVTDTQYF
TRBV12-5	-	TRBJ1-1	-	TGTGCTAGTGGTTTGGTTACCCTTTCCGGGACGTATACTGAAGCTTTCTTT	CASGLVTLSGTYTEAFF
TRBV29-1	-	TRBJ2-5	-	TGCAGCGTTGATGGGGAGACCCAGTACTTC	CSVDGETQYF
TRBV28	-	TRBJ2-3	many	TGTGCCAGCAGTTTAGGGTATACGACAGATACGCAGTATTTT	CASSLGYTTDTQYF
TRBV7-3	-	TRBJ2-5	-	TGTGCCAGCAGCTCGGTCGGGGGAGGACAAGAGACCCAGTACTTC	CASSSVGGGQETQYF
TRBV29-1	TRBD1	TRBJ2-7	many	TGCAGCGCCTCACCTGGGGGACAGGGCTCCTACGAGCAGTACTTC	CSASPGGQGSYEQYF
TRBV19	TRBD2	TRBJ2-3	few	TGTGCCAGTAGTTTCAGGACTAGCGGGAGCACAGATACGCAGTATTTT	CASSFRTSGSTDTQYF
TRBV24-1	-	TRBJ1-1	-	TGTGCCACCAGTGCGGACGGAAAGAACACTGAAGCTTTCTTT	CATSADGKNTEAFF
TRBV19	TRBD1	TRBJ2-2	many	TGTGCCAGTAGTCGCGGACAGGGGGCCGCGAACACCGGGGAGCTGTTTTTT	CASSRGQGAANTGELFF
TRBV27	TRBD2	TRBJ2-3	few	TGTGCCAGCAGTCAGAGTTGGACTAGCGGGAGGGCCGAAGATACGCAGTATTTT	CASSQSWTSGRAEDTQYF
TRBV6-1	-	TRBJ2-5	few	TGTGCCAGCACAATCTCCCAAGAAGAGACCCAGTACTTC	CASTISQEETQYF
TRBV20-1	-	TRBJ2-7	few	TGCAGTGCTAGATTAGAGGGTCGCCGCTACGAGCAGTACTTC	CSARLEGRRYEQYF
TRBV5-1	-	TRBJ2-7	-	TGCGCCAGCAGCCCGGACAGCACCTACGGGCAGTACTTC	CASSPDSTYGQYF
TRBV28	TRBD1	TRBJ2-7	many	TGTGCCAGCACCTTAGCAGGGGGCGGCGAGCAGTACTTC	CASTLAGGGEQYF
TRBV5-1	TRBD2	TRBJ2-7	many	TGCGCCAGCAGCTTGAAGCGGGACTACGAGCAGTACTTC	CASSLKRDYEQYF
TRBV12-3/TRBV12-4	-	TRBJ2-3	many	TGTGCCAGCACTTTTTGGCGCACAGATACGCAGTATTTT	CASTFWRTDTQYF
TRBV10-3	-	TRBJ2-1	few	TGTGCCATCAGTAGGGAATACAATGAGCAGTTCTTC	CAISREYNEQFF
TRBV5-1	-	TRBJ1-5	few	TGCGCCAGCAGCTTGGAAGGGAGTGGTCAGCCCCAGCATTTT	CASSLEGSGQPQHF
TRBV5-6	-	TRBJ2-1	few	TGTGCCAGCAGCTTTACCGGGTACAATGAGCAGTTCTTC	CASSFTGYNEQFF
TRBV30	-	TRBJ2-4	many	TGTGCCTGGAGCATCGAAAACATTCAGTACTTC	CAWSIENIQYF
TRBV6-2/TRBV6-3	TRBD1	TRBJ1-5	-	TGTGCCAGCAAGGGCAGGGGGGTGAGCAATCAGCCCCAGCATTTT	CASKGRGVSNQPQHF
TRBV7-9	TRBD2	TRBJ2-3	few	TGTGCCAGCACCCACCTACTAGCGGGACTAACAGATACGCAGTATTTT	CASTHLLAGLTDTQYF
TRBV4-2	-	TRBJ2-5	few	TGTGCCAGCAGCCAGGGTCAGGGAGAGACCCAGTACTTC	CASSQGQGETQYF